The clone carrying this T cell receptor beta chain was observed a few times. This record belongs to a study of T cells in Graves' hyperthyroidism and ophthalmopathy. The CDR3 regions of TCR beta were amplified from RNA transcripts. TCR CDR3 underwent first-round RT-PCR with the HTBI primer set. TCRdb reprocessed the multiplex PCR reads via MiXCR and lists one record per CDR3 protein. The top ten hold around 30% of the sample, which has hundreds of thousands of distinct CDR3 sequences, roughly 32% seen once. Absence of ophthalmopathy progression within 18 months defined stable Graves' hyperthyroidism. The germline V and J ends were trimmed by 10 bases and 8 bases, with 23 bases remaining between them. The CDR3 covers 15 residues.

This clonotype originated in a woman aged 40 to 50 with Graves' hyperthyroidism. The gene calls are TRBV12-3 or TRBV12-4 and TRBJ1-4; weak D call: TRBD1 (5 bases). Sequenced material: blood. CDR3: CATGSAGSGQEKLFF. The CDR3 DNA follows: TGTGCCACCGGTTCGGCTGGGTCGGGGCAAGAAAAACTGTTTTTT.